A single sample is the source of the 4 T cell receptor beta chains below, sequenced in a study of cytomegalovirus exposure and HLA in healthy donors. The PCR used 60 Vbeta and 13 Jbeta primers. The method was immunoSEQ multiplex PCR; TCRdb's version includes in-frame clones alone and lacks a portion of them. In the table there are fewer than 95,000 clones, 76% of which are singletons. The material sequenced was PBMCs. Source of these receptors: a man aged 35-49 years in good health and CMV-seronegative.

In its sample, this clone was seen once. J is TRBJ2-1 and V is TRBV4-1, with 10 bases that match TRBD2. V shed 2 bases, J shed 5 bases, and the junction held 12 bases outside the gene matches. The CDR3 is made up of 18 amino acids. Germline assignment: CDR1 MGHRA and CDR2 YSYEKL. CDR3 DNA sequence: TGCGCCAGCAGCCAAAAACACCCTAGCGGGGGATTAAACAATGAGCAGTTCTTC. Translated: CASSQKHPSGGLNNEQFF.

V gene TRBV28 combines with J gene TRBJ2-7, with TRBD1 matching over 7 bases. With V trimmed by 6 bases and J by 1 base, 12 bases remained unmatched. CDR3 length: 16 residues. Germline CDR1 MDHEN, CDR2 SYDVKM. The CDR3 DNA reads TGTGCCAGCAGCCACATCAGACAGGGCCTTTCCTACGAGCAGTACTTC. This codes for CASSHIRQGLSYEQYF.

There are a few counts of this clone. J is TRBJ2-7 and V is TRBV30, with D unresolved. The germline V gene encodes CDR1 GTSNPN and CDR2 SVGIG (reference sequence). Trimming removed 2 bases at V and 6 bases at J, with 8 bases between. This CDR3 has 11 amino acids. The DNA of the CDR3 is TGTGCCTGGAGTCCCGTTTCCGAGCAGTACTTC. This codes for CAWSPVSEQYF.

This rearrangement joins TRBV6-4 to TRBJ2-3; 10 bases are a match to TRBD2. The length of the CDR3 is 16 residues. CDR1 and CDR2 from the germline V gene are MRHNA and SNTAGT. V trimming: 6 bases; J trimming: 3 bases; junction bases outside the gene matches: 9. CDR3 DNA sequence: TGTGCCAGCAGACCCCAAGCGGGGGGGGGTACAGATACGCAGTATTTT. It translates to CASRPQAGGGTDTQYF.